The clone carrying this TCR beta chain was detected a few times. The source of the sample is a study of T cell responses to AZD1222 COVID-19 vaccine. V was clipped by 2 bases and J by 1 base, with 12 bases between them. From germline, CDR1 is SGDLS and CDR2 YYNGEE. CDR3 length: 15 amino acids. Assay: immunoSEQ multiplex PCR; the TCRdb copy retains only in-frame clones and omits some. The data contain some 100,000 clones, around nine tenths of them seen just once; the ten biggest clones take up roughly a sixth. The sequence was obtained from an adult in good health. The V and J genes are TRBV9 and TRBJ1-1; weak D call: TRBD1 (5 bases). Sequences were derived from peripheral blood, sampled on day 0 of AZD1222 vaccination. The CDR3 DNA is TGTGCCAGCAGCGTGTCAGGGACTTGGAACACTGAAGCTTTCTTT. Translation: CASSVSGTWNTEAFF.